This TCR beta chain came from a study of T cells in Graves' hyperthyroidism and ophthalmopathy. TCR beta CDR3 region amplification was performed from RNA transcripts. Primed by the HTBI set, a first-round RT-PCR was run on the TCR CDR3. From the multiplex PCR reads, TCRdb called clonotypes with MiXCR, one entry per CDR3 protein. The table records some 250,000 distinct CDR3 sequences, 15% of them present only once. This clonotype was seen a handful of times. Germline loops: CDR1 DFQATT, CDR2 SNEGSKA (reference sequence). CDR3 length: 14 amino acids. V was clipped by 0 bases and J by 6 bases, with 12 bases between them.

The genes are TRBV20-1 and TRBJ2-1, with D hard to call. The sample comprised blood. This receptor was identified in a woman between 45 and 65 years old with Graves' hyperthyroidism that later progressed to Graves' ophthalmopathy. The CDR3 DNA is TGCAGTGCTAGAGATCGGGTGTCCAGCAATGAGCAGTTCTTC. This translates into CSARDRVSSNEQFF.